This T cell receptor beta chain emerged from a study of blood T cell repertoires in COVID-19. Study overall: COVID-19 samples from acute and convalescent phases originated in the United States, Italy and Spain. The cDNA or gDNA used as material had been derived from T cells, B-cell-depleted T cells, or PBMCs.

Per the original methods: The authors estimated nucleated cell counts from reference gene primer amplification. Data came from immunoSEQ multiplex PCR; TCRdb stores just in-frame clones and leaves some out. V and J calls and clone size follow that table, whereas D and trimming were derived from the DNA. Of 120,000 or so clones in the sample, about 83% are singletons; the top ten hold about 5.5%. The receptor was isolated from a man older than 75 with active or convalescent COVID-19. The sequencing sample was made of peripheral blood.

CDR3 DNA: TGTGCCAGCAGTGTAAGACGGGGCCAAGAGACCCAGTACTTC. Amino acids: CASSVRRGQETQYF. This rearrangement joins TRBV28 to TRBJ2-5; weak D call: TRBD2 (5 bases). This CDR3 has 14 residues. The V and J ends lost 5 bases and 1 base respectively, with 11 bases between them. Germline V gives CDR1 MDHEN, CDR2 SYDVKM.